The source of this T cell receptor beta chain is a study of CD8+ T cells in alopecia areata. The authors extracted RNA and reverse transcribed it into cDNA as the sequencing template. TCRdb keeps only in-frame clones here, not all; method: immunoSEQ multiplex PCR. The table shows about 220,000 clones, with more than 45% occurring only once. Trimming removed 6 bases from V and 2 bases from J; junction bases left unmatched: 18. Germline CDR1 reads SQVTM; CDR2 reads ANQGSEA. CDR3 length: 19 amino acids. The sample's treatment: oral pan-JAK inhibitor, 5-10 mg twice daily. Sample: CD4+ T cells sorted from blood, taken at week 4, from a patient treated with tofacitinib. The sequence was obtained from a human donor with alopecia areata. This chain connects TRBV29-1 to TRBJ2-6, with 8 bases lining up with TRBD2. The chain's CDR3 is CSVRGGTGANPTGANVLTF. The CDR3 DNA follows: TGCAGCGTCCGGGGGGGGACGGGTGCAAACCCAACTGGGGCCAACGTCCTGACTTTC.